In this sample, the clone carrying this TCR beta chain turned up a few times. The authors' processing: Amplification with reference gene primers provided the estimates of nucleated cell counts. The table came from immunoSEQ multiplex PCR; TCRdb's copy has only in-frame clones and leaves some out. That table gives V, J and clone size, and the DNA gave D and trimming. The sample contains over 35,000 clones, more than 75% of which appear only once. The germline V gene has CDR1 MNHEY and CDR2 SMNVEV (reference sequence). This CDR3 has 14 residues. V was trimmed by 0 bases and J by 4 bases, leaving 9 bases between them. These data originate in a study of blood T cell repertoires in COVID-19. The wider study: Specimens from acute and convalescent COVID-19 originated in the United States, Italy and Spain.

This TCR was sampled from a man in his 70s with active COVID-19. Material for sequencing was peripheral blood. This chain uses TRBV27 with TRBJ1-2; D call uncertain. CDR3 sequence reads: CASSLSPGLYGYTF. DNA of the CDR3: TGTGCCAGCAGTTTATCGCCCGGACTCTATGGCTACACCTTC.